The clone carrying this TCR beta chain was observed at least ten times. The diagnosis combined clinical symptoms, thyroxine, TRAb, thyroid ultrasound and orbital computed tomography scans. This sample stems from a study of Graves' ophthalmopathy and Graves' hyperthyroidism. The CDR3 sequence is 14 residues long. V shed 6 bases and J 4 bases; nucleotides not matched to a gene: 5. Per germline, CDR1 MNHEY and CDR2 SMNVEV (reference sequence). Amplification of the TCR beta CDR3 regions used RNA transcripts (as template). RT-PCR in the first round used HTBI primers; a second-round multiplex PCR followed. Each CDR3 protein is one row after TCRdb ran MiXCR on the multiplex PCR reads. Of under 400,000 distinct CDR3 sequences in the sample, 15% to 20% were seen once.

This sequence originates from an adult man with Graves' ophthalmopathy. Sequencing was carried out using peripheral blood. V is TRBV27 and J is TRBJ2-7, with TRBD1 identical over 11 bases. The DNA of the CDR3 is TGTGCCAGCAGCTCTGGACAGGGGGCATACGAGCAGTACTTC. Its protein product is CASSSGQGAYEQYF.